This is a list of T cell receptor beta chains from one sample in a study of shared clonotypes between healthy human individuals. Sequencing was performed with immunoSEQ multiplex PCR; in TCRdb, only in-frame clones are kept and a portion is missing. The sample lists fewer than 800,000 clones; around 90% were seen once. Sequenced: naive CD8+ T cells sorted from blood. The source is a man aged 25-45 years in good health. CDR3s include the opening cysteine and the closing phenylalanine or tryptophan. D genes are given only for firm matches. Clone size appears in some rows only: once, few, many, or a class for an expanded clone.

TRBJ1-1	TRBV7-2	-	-	TGTGCCAGCAGCTCAGAAGTCCGTCTTGCTTTCTTT	CASSSEVRLAFF
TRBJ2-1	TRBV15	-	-	TGTGCCACCAGCAAATCTAGTAATGAGCAGTTCTTC	CATSKSSNEQFF
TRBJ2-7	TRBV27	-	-	TGTGCCAGCAGTTTGAGTTTTAAGCCCACCGAACATGGTTGGCCCTACGAGCAGTACTTC	CASSLSFKPTEHGWPYEQYF
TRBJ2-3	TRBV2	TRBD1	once	TGTGCCAGCATTGGGACAGAGGCTAGCACAGATACGCAGTATTTT	CASIGTEASTDTQYF
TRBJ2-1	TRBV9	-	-	TGTGCCAGCAGCGTAGCTAGCAGGGCCTATGAGCAGTTCTTC	CASSVASRAYEQFF
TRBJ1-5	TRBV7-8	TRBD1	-	TGTGCCAGCAGCCCCGGGACAGGACGCAATCAGCCCCAGCATTTT	CASSPGTGRNQPQHF
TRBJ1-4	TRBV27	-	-	TGTGCCAGCACGGGAGGGTACCCCGAAAAACTGTTTTTT	CASTGGYPEKLFF
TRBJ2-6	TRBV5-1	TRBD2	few	TGCGCCAGCAGCCCCGGGACTAGCGGGAGGGCCGCTGGGGCCAACGTCCTGACTTTC	CASSPGTSGRAAGANVLTF
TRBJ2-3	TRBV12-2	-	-	TGTGCAAGTCGCTTAGCTCTGGGACTAGCGGGAGGGCCCGTGACAGATACGCAGTATTTT	CASRLALGLAGGPVTDTQYF
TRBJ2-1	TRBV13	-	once	TGTGCCAGCAGCCCCGTGGGCTCGGGTTACAATGAGCAGTTCTTC	CASSPVGSGYNEQFF
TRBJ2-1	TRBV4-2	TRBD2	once	TGTGCCAGCAGCCCCGGGGGGGCCCACAATGAGCAGTTCTTC	CASSPGGAHNEQFF
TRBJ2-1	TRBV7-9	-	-	TGTGCCAGCAGCTTAGTTGGGACCGTGGAGGGGTACAATGAGCAGTTCTTC	CASSLVGTVEGYNEQFF
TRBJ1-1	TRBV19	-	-	TGTGCCAGTAGGACGGTGAACACTGAAGCTTTCTTT	CASRTVNTEAFF
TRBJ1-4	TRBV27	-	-	TGTGCCAGCAGTCTAACAGGGCCATCAGGGGAAAAACTGTTTTTT	CASSLTGPSGEKLFF
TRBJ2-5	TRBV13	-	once	TGTGCCAGCAGCTTAGGCAGTTCAGAGACCCAGTACTTC	CASSLGSSETQYF
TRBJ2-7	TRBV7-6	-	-	TGTGCCAGCAGCTTAGTATCAGCGAGCGTCGAGCAGTACTTC	CASSLVSASVEQYF
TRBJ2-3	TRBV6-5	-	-	TGTGCCAGCAGTCTACAACGTCTCGGCACAGATACGCAGTATTTT	CASSLQRLGTDTQYF
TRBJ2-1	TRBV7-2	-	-	TGTGCCAGCAGCTTATGGCGGAACAATGAGCAGTTCTTC	CASSLWRNNEQFF
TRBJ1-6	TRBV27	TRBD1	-	TGTGCCAGCAGTTTAGGGGCAGGGGGAGGCTCACCCCTCCACTTT	CASSLGAGGGSPLHF
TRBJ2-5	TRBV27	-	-	TGTGCCAGCAGACCCGGAGGGTCGTACCAAGAGACCCAGTACTTC	CASRPGGSYQETQYF
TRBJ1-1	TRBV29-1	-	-	TGCAGCGTTGTATGGGGCTTGAACACTGAAGCTTTCTTT	CSVVWGLNTEAFF
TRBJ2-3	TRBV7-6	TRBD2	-	TGTGCCAGCAGCTTAGCCCGGACTAGCGAGACAGATACGCAGTATTTT	CASSLARTSETDTQYF
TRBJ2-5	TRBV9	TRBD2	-	TGTGCCAGCAGTCCTAGCGGGAGGGTAGAGACCCAGTACTTC	CASSPSGRVETQYF
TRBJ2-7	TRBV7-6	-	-	TGTGCCAGCAGCCCTAACGCCGGCTACGAGCAGTACTTC	CASSPNAGYEQYF
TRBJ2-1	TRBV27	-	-	TGTGCCAGCAGTCCAGGGTACTCCTACAATGAGCAGTTCTTC	CASSPGYSYNEQFF
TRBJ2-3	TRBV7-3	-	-	TGTGCCAGCAGCTTGGGGCGTGGCCCCGCAGTTCCAGATACGCAGTATTTT	CASSLGRGPAVPDTQYF